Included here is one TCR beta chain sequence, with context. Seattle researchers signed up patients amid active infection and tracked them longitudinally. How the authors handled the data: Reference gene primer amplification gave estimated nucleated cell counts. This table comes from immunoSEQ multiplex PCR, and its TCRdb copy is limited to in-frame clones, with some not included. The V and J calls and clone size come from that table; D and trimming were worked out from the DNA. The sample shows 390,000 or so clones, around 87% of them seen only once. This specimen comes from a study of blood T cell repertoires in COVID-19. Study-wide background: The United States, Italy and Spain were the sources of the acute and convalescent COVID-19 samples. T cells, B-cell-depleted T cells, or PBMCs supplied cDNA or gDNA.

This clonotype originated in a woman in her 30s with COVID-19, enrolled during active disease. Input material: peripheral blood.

The CDR3 protein is CASSIAGRMNTGELFF. CDR3 nucleotide sequence: TGTGCCAGTAGTATAGCAGGGCGGATGAACACCGGGGAGCTGTTTTTT. The V gene is TRBV19, the J gene TRBJ2-2; TRBD1 is a possible D gene (5 bases). The germline V gene has CDR1 LNHDA and CDR2 SQIVND (reference sequence). This CDR3 contains 16 residues. V lost 1 base and J lost 1, with 10 bases in between.